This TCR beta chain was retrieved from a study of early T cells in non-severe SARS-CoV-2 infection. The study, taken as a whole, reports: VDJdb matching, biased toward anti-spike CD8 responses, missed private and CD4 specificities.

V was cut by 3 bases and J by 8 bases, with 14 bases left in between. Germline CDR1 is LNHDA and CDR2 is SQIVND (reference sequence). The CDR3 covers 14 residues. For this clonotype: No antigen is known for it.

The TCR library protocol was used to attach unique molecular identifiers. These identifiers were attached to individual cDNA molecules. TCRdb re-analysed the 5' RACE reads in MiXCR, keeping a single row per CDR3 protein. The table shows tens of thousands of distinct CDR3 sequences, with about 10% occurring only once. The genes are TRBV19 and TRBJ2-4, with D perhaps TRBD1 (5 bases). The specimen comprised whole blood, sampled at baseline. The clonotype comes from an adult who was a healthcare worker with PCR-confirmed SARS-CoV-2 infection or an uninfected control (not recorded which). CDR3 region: CASSMVGGRDIQYF. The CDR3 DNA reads TGTGCCAGTAGTATGGTGGGTGGCAGGGACATTCAGTACTTC.